This TCR beta chain derives from a study of vaccination and CD4 T cells after COVID-19. Study background: The peptides that stimulated the cells were overlapping spike peptides from SARS-CoV-2, HCoV-NL63, HCoV-OC43 and HCoV-229E.

Treatment here: roughly 10-day PBMC culture with coronavirus spike peptide pools or control peptides (ViraFEST assay). Those CD4+ T cells from the unexposed donor predate the COVID-19 pandemic (2011-2018). On days 3 and 7, half the medium was swapped for fresh IL-2-containing medium. An Oncomine TCR Beta short-read assay was used to sequence the DNA from cultured CD4+ T cells. TCRdb called the PCR reads again in MiXCR, with one record for every CDR3 protein. The data hold some 2,500 distinct CDR3 sequences, with under 45% observed a single time. V lost 5 bases to trimming and J lost 0 bases, with 10 bases between them. Germline V gene lookup returns CDR1 DFQATT and CDR2 SNEGSKA (reference sequence). The CDR3 is 13 residues long. This clonotype was counted a few times. Its antigen is not known.

This receptor was identified in a human donor in good health. What was sequenced was CD4+ T cells from blood, cultured in vitro. The chain has TRBV20-1 and TRBJ1-1; D not resolved. The CDR3 region is CSAGRRLNTEAFF. Here the CDR3 DNA reads TGCAGTGCTGGACGACGTTTGAACACTGAAGCTTTCTTT.